This T cell receptor (beta chain) is drawn from a study of T cell changes during pregnancy in multiple sclerosis. Germline V lookup: CDR1 SGHRS, CDR2 YFSETQ. This CDR3 is built from 15 residues. V shed 5 bases, J shed 0 bases, and the junction held 1 base outside the gene matches. Measured with immunoSEQ multiplex PCR; TCRdb has only the in-frame clones, and not every one. The repertoire includes 70,000 to 90,000 clones, 90% to 95% of them detected once, and around 3.3% sits in the top ten. The V gene is TRBV5-1, the J gene TRBJ2-6; TRBD2 matches at 8 bases. The sequencing used PBMCs, collected in the first trimester of pregnancy. This sequence was found in a female donor in good health, serving as a control in a pregnancy study. Some clones in this sample may be carry-over from other donors' samples. CDR3 in DNA: TGCGCCAGCAGGGCGGGGGGCTCTGGGGCCAACGTCCTGACTTTC. It codes for CASRAGGSGANVLTF.